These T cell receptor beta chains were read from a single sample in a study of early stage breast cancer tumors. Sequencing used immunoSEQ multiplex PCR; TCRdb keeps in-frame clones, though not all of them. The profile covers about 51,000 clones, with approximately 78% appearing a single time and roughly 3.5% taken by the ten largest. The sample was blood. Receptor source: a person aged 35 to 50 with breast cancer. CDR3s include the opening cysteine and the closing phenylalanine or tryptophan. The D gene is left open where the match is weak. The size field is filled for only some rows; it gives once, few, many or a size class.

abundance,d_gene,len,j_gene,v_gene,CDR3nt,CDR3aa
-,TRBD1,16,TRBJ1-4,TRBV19,TGTGCCAGTACCACGACAGGGTATCGCAATAATGAAAAACTGTTTTTT,CASTTTGYRNNEKLFF
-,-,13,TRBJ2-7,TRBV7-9,TGTGCCAGCAGCTTTCATCTGGTATACGAGCAGTACTTC,CASSFHLVYEQYF
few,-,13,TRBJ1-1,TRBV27,TGTGCCAGCAGACCCACCGGGGCAGCTGAAGCTTTCTTT,CASRPTGAAEAFF
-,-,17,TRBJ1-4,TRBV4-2,TGTGCCAGCAGCCTACACTCGGGCGTCGCAACTAATGAAAAACTGTTTTTT,CASSLHSGVATNEKLFF
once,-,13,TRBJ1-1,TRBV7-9,TGTGCCAGCAGCTTAGGTGGGGGCACTGAAGCTTTCTTT,CASSLGGGTEAFF
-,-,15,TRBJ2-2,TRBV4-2,TGTGCCAGCAGCCAAGATGAAACGTACACCGGGGAGCTGTTTTTT,CASSQDETYTGELFF
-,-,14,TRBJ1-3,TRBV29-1,TGCAGCGTTATTCGTGGGTCAACAGGAAACACCATATATTTT,CSVIRGSTGNTIYF
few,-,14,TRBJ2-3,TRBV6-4,TGTGCCAGCAGCGCAGGGGGGGGCACAGATACGCAGTATTTT,CASSAGGGTDTQYF
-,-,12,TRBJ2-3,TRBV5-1,TGCGCCAGCATCTCAGAGGCAGATACGCAGTATTTT,CASISEADTQYF
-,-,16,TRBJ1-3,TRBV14,TGTGCCAGCAGCCGCAGGACAGCCAACTCTGGAAACACCATATATTTT,CASSRRTANSGNTIYF
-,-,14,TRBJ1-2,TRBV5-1,TGCGCCAGCAGCTTGCGGACAGCTAACTATGGCTACACCTTC,CASSLRTANYGYTF
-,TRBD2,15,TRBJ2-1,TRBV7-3,TGTGCCAGCAGCTTAAGGGAGGGACCCCTCAATGAGCAGTTCTTC,CASSLREGPLNEQFF
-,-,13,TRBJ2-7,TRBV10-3,TGTGCCATCAGTGAGTCGGGTACTCGGATGCAGTACTTC,CAISESGTRMQYF